These 13 T cell receptor beta chains were sequenced from one sample in a study of cytotoxic CD8 clonotypes in ibrutinib-treated CLL. The method was immunoSEQ multiplex PCR; TCRdb's version includes in-frame clones alone and lacks a portion of them. The sample shows about 300,000 clones, roughly 76% of them seen only once. This material consisted of PBMCs, taken at disease progression, from a patient treated with ibrutinib. Every receptor here comes from a human donor with chronic lymphocytic leukemia.

This clone was counted a few times. The chain links TRBV6-5 to TRBJ2-7, with 9 bases aligning to TRBD1. The germline V gene encodes CDR1 MNHEY and CDR2 SVGAGI. V dropped 6 bases and J dropped 7; count of bases not matched to a gene: 13. The CDR3 sequence is 15 residues long. The CDR3 nucleotides are TGTGCCAGCAGCACCAGCCAACAGGGGGCGTGGGAGCAGTACTTC. As protein: CASSTSQQGAWEQYF.

This chain's CDR3 is CASRISGSSSDTQYF. The CDR3 DNA is TGTGCCAGCAGAATTAGCGGGAGTTCCTCAGATACGCAGTATTTT. The gene calls are TRBV27 and TRBJ2-3; 9 bases line up with TRBD2. The CDR3 covers 15 residues. V was pared by 6 bases and J by 4 bases, with 8 bases of the junction left unmatched. CDR1 MNHEY and CDR2 SMNVEV come from the germline V gene (reference sequence).

The chain has TRBV5-4 and TRBJ2-2, with a tentative D call TRBD2 (6 bases). The V end lost 5 bases, the J end lost 4 bases, and 12 bases lay between the germline ends. Germline CDR1 is SGHNT and CDR2 is YYREEE (reference sequence). The CDR3 loop spans 14 amino acids. DNA for the CDR3: TGTGCCAGCAGTTACAATAGCGGCACCGGGGAGCTGTTTTTT. Translating gives CASSYNSGTGELFF.

This chain uses TRBV5-1 with TRBJ2-3, with 10 positions matching TRBD2. CDR1 is SGHRS and CDR2 is YFSETQ in the germline V gene. V trimming: 4 bases; J trimming: 4 bases; junction bases outside the gene matches: 6. The CDR3 has 15 amino acids. The DNA of the CDR3 is TGCGCCAGCAGCGTCAGCGGGAGGGCCGCAGATACGCAGTATTTT. Its translation is CASSVSGRAADTQYF.

V gene TRBV29-1 combines with J gene TRBJ2-7; D is perhaps TRBD2 (7 bases). Germline V CDR1 and CDR2: SQVTM, ANQGSEA. With 5 bases removed from V and 9 bases from J, the gap between germline ends came to 14 bases. CDR3 length: 11 amino acids. The CDR3 DNA reads as TGCAGCGTTAATTCAGGGGAGGGGCAGTACTTC. It codes for CSVNSGEGQYF.

The rearrangement links TRBV2 to TRBJ2-3; the D is unclear. This CDR3 contains 12 residues. Germline values: CDR1 SNHLY, CDR2 FYNNEI. V lost 7 bases and J lost 2, with 7 bases in between. The CDR3 sequence: CASKGFTDTQYF. CDR3 nucleotides: TGTGCCAGCAAAGGTTTCACAGATACGCAGTATTTT.

This sequence joins TRBV7-6 and TRBJ2-5; 7 bases are a match to TRBD2. The CDR3 has 15 residues. V shed 5 bases, J shed 4 bases, and the junction held 10 bases outside the gene matches. Germline assignment: CDR1 SGHVS and CDR2 FNYEAQ. CDR3 sequence (DNA): TGTGCCAGCAGCCCCGCGGGAGCCCCCAGAGAGACCCAGTACTTC. Translated: CASSPAGAPRETQYF.

The J gene is TRBJ2-5, the V gene TRBV29-1; D gene uncertain. The CDR3 has 12 amino acids. The V and J ends lost 4 bases and 1 base respectively, with 7 bases between them. The germline CDR1 and CDR2 sequences are SQVTM and ANQGSEA. In DNA, the CDR3 is TGCAGCGTTGCACGGCTCCAAGAGACCCAGTACTTC. Protein sequence: CSVARLQETQYF.

The chain has TRBV25-1 and TRBJ2-5; D ambiguous. This CDR3 has 13 residues. V was trimmed by 0 bases and J by 2 bases, leaving 4 bases between them. The germline CDR1 and CDR2 sequences are MGHDK and SYGVNS. The CDR3 nucleotides are TGTGCCAGCAGTGAATACAGACAAGAGACCCAGTACTTC. Translating it yields CASSEYRQETQYF.

The chain links TRBV10-1 to TRBJ1-1, with 8 bases fitting TRBD1. The CDR3 covers 14 residues. Germline loops: CDR1 WNHNN, CDR2 SYGVQD (reference sequence). Trimming at V came to 6 bases and at J to 5 bases, leaving 8 bases not matched to a gene. CDR3 sequence (DNA): TGCGCCAGCAGCCCGGACAGGGTAGTGACTGAAGCTTTCTTT. The encoded protein is CASSPDRVVTEAFF.

The rearrangement uses TRBV9 and TRBJ2-3, with D possibly TRBD2 on 5 matching bases. CDR3 length equals 13 residues. Germline-derived CDR1 and CDR2 are SGDLS and YYNGEE. Trimming took 6 bases from V and 0 from J, leaving 8 bases between them. CDR3 DNA sequence: TGTGCCAGCAACAAGCGGAGCACAGATACGCAGTATTTT. This translates into CASNKRSTDTQYF.

The chain links TRBV4-3 to TRBJ1-4, with D maybe TRBD1 (5 bases). Trimming removed 2 bases at V and 8 bases at J, with 15 bases between. CDR1 and CDR2 (germline): LGHNA, YSLEER. This CDR3 region has 15 residues. DNA of the CDR3: TGCGCCAGCAGCCAATCCTTCTGGGACGGGGAAAAACTGTTTTTT. Translated: CASSQSFWDGEKLFF.

In its sample, this clone was seen once. V is TRBV12-5 and J is TRBJ2-1; D uncertain. V was pared by 1 base and J by 4 bases, with 8 bases between. There are 14 residues in the CDR3. Looked up from germline, CDR1 is LGHNT and CDR2 is FRNRAP. The CDR3 loop is CASGLGPNYNEQFF. CDR3 nucleotide sequence: TGTGCTAGTGGTTTGGGACCAAATTACAATGAGCAGTTCTTC.